What follows are 2 T cell receptor beta chains derived from one specimen sequenced in a study of blood T cell repertoires in COVID-19 (TCRdb year 2020). The method was the immunoSEQ multiplex PCR assay. TCRdb provides this immuneACCESS table in a form limited to in-frame rearrangements. Some clones are lacking; in checked studies, under half of them reflect an unresolved V gene, and why the rest are absent is not known. For this sample there are approximately 82,000 clones; roughly four fifths appear just once. The ten largest clones capture 6% to 7.5% of the sample. The material sequenced was peripheral blood. The receptors shown here come from a man aged 50 to 59 with active or convalescent COVID-19.

This clone was seen only a few times. This sequence joins TRBV14 and TRBJ2-1; 11 nucleotides line up with TRBD1. The length of the CDR3 is 18 residues. Unmatched junction bases numbered 9, after V lost 2 bases and J lost 3 bases. Germline lookup yields CDR1 SGHDN and CDR2 FVKESK. The CDR3 DNA is TGTGCCAGCAGCCAAACAATCGGGACAGGGGGATACTACAATGAGCAGTTCTTC. It specifies CASSQTIGTGGYYNEQFF.

V is TRBV4-1 and J is TRBJ1-2; possibly TRBD1 for D (5 bases). The V gene lost 1 base and the J gene lost 4 bases, with 16 bases spanning the gap. The CDR3 runs 16 residues. CDR1 is MGHRA, CDR2 YSYEKL, per germline. The DNA of the CDR3 is TGCGCCAGCAGCCAAGTGGGGCGGGAACGCGGCTATGGCTACACCTTC. This encodes CASSQVGRERGYGYTF.